This TCR beta chain was documented in a study of cytomegalovirus exposure and HLA in healthy donors (dated by TCRdb to 2017 to 2019). As for the study more broadly: In an earlier analysis of around 540 of the donors, approximately 260 Gb of sequence data and 117 million unique TCR beta sequences from about 180 million T cells were reported. Roughly 290 gigabases of sequencing data and roughly 80 million unique TCR sequences made up an early release that covered 500 to 650 HLA-typed donors. Of the 350 to 450 genotyped donors, approximately 83% fell in the genetic ancestry cluster associated with self-reported Caucasian donors. The study aimed to test whether signatures of past pathogen exposure could be identified by cataloging public T cell receptors. Using immunosequencing, the study profiled T cell repertoires from fewer than 700 subjects and related those repertoires to cytomegalovirus serostatus. A separate validation cohort of approximately 120 different subjects was used in addition to the roughly 670-subject first cohort. To predict cytomegalovirus infection status, the study combined high-throughput TCR immunosequencing, statistical association of individual TCRs with disease status, and machine learning. A later analysis re-analyzed previously published TCR beta repertoires from 650 to 800 donors and added high-resolution HLA genotyping to study TCR occurrence patterns. In the later analysis, no new phenotypic data were used to find candidate immune exposures; instead, reliance was placed on TCR beta sequences and their occurrence across donors. To decide whether each TCR beta V gene segment behaved as functional or pseudogenic, an earlier analysis of some 570 of the donors relied on high-throughput TCR beta sequencing. Donor age, sex, ethnicity and CMV serostatus were compiled alongside the repertoire data. In a later genetic analysis, genome-wide SNP genotypes for about 65% of the roughly 700 donors were used, and that subset was treated as a discovery cohort. Every repertoire in the discovery cohort had been generated on one and the same sequencing platform. Class I and class II HLA loci were covered by the typing at four-digit resolution. Typing coverage differed by locus: A, B, C, DRB1 and DQB1 were typed in roughly 620-640 donors, DQA1 in approximately 520, DPA1 in 600 to 610, and DPB1 in 472. Because of strong linkage in the cohort, five DR-DQ haplotypes were treated as single units for association and clustering. Among around 400 genotyped donors of the cohort, an average of roughly 230,000 unique TCR beta nucleotide sequences was sequenced per donor, of which approximately 19% were non-productive. Overall results and qualifications from the work: Roughly uniform sequencing depth across donors was assumed in presence/absence analyses, although this assumption may not hold. Correlated functional status among segregating V segments might reflect linkage disequilibrium, but an unknown experimental factor could not be ruled out. A later genetic analysis reported fewer N-insertions in productive TCRs among donors in an Asian-associated ancestry cluster than the approximately 700-donor mean. For the cohort, immune exposure information was limited to CMV serostatus. According to a later analysis, most CMV-associated TCR beta chains appeared to be HLA-restricted, and the HLA associations seemed to be driven largely by CMV exposure. In this cohort, only TCR beta chains were sequenced, and detectable features were limited by the absence of alpha or paired-chain data. In vitro tests confirmed that a few of the cytomegalovirus-associated TCR beta chains recognize cytomegalovirus antigens. A later analysis reported that several top co-occurrence clusters appeared linked to parvovirus B19, influenza, CMV and Epstein-Barr virus. In a later analysis, some 17,000 TCR beta sequences were associated with specific HLA alleles at a false discovery rate of 0.05. The study gave a list of 150 to 200 TCR beta chains associated with cytomegalovirus. According to the authors, the approach could potentially be generalized to other disease states and immunological phenotypes. Most TCR sequences were observed very rarely across donors, whereas some public TCRs were present in many individuals. A further reported finding was that TCR beta sequences accurately predicted the HLA-A and HLA-B alleles for most subjects in the first cohort. A later analysis found that TCR association rates varied across HLA loci, with DRB1 alleles showing the most associated TCRs and HLA-C alleles the fewest. Assigning TCR associations to individual alleles was difficult when HLA alleles, especially DR and DQ, strongly co-occurred. In a later analysis, HLA-associated TCR beta chains showed more clonal expansion and lower generation probabilities than non-associated chains that were equally common. The earlier analysis of fewer than 750 of the donors excluded some 16 rarely observed V segments, including chromosome 9 orphons, because counts were too low. Because some donors lacked HLA typing at each locus, the association tests relied only on the typed subset. The classifier was reported to diagnose cytomegalovirus status with high specificity and sensitivity in both the original cohort and the validation cohort. Broadly in line with IMGT annotations, most TCR beta V segments showed up in productive rearrangements about 90% or about 30% of the time in an earlier analysis of several hundred of the donors. A cluster of highly shared sequence variants was judged likely to be a technical artifact of the sequencing pipeline. V-gene and J-gene trimming of TCR beta chains was associated with a missense DCLRE1C variant in a later genetic analysis, and the association was replicated in an independent cohort.

With respect to this clone: Its cognate antigen has yet to be identified. No base quality values were provided; no much bigger clone lies one nucleotide off.

The cohort comprised around 690 healthy bone marrow donors. At the time of sampling, every cohort member was nominally healthy, though immune exposures that went unrecorded were likely present. The donor was CMV seropositive and belonged to the group of 250 to 300 seropositive cohort members. A peripheral blood sample was provided by each donor, and peripheral blood mononuclear cells were used for TCR beta sequencing. Genomic DNA was extracted from the blood cell samples with the Qiagen DNeasy Blood Extraction Kit. Libraries came from the immunoSEQ multiplex PCR assay. A mixture of 60 forward primers for TCR Vbeta segments and 13 reverse primers for TCR Jbeta segments was used in the multiplex PCR. The CDR3 region of rearranged TCR beta genes was amplified from genomic DNA with a multiplex PCR assay. On the Illumina HiSeq System, the amplified TCR beta libraries were sequenced as 87-base-pair reads. Per the original workflow: A later analysis counted about 76 million unique TCR beta chains across the approximately 700 repertoires, and roughly 10 million of these chains were shared by at least two donors. Raw reads were error-corrected and collapsed into unique sequences by a nearest-neighbor algorithm in which closely related sequences were merged to remove PCR and sequencing errors. V, D and J gene segments were assigned by aligning CDR3 sequences to IMGT reference sequences. Each retained sequence needed at least a six-nucleotide match to both a V gene segment and a J gene segment. Rearrangements were called productive when the CDR3 lacked stop codons and stayed in frame with V and J; all others were non-productive. Following IMGT convention, CDR3 was defined as the stretch from the second conserved V-encoded cysteine up to the conserved J-encoded phenylalanine. The earlier analysis of some 600 of the donors excluded sequences that lacked an unambiguous match to a single V gene segment. An earlier analysis of a few hundred of the donors called V segments functional above 56.7% productive rearrangements and segregating when the between-donor standard deviation exceeded 5%. A statistical classification framework was developed to diagnose cytomegalovirus status using the catalog of TCR beta chain sequences. In a later analysis, TCR nucleotide sequences were compared against IMGT/GENE-DB human TR gene sequences so that V and J genes could be assigned. In a later analysis, CDR3 sequences and most-parsimonious VDJ recombination scenarios were assigned using the TCRdist pipeline. A later analysis defined each TCR beta chain by its CDR3 amino acid sequence plus V-gene family, and excluded reads lacking a unique V-gene family. A later analysis removed 500 to 600 highly shared, low-generation-probability nucleotide sequences to deal with suspected cross-contamination and a sequencing artifact. A later analysis calculated a clonal expansion index for each public chain from normalized within-repertoire ranks of inferred template counts. In a later analysis, generation probabilities were computed using a VDJ recombination model fitted to out-of-frame rearrangements, and the results were checked against IGoR. In a later analysis, hypergeometric tests were used to score TCR-TCR, TCR-HLA and TCR-CMV co-occurrence, with a repertoire-size bias correction applied to TCR pairs. A later analysis estimated false discovery rates by permuting HLA or CMV assignments 20 times. In a later analysis, co-occurring TCRs were grouped using DBSCAN, with TCRdist sequence similarity added in when clustering inside HLA-allele-positive subsets. Repertoires with fewer than 30,000 or more than 120,000 public chains were left out of co-occurrence clustering, as were a handful of repertoires with anomalous nucleotide sharing. TCRdb took over this immuneACCESS table, retaining in-frame rearrangements with V and J assigned. Such tables are incomplete; in checked studies, under half of the missing clones stem from an unresolved V gene, and the remainder is unexplained. V and J calls plus clone size are reproduced from that table; the DNA served to infer D and trimming. This sample holds 200,000 to 300,000 clones; about 80% were observed only once. The top ten constitute 5% to 6% of the sample.

Sequencing was performed on PBMCs. This TCR was recovered from a woman between 35 and 50 years old in good health and CMV-seropositive.

The nucleotide sequence is TGTGCCAGCAGCCCCCCGCCCGGACAGGGCATCCCTGGTGAGCAGTTCTTC. It encodes CASSPPPGQGIPGEQFF. The rearrangement combines TRBV5-4 with TRBJ2-1; 8 bases in the middle match TRBD1. The CDR3 starts with the cysteine, ends with the phenylalanine, and has 17 residues. The sequence is cut down to CDR3 DNA, 51 bases in frame from base 1. V ends up 4 bases short and J 9 bases short, with an unmatched junction base count of 18. In the germline V gene (reference sequence), CDR1 corresponds to SGHNT and CDR2 to YYREEE.